The 3 T cell receptor beta chains given below trace back to one sample, sequenced in a study of blood T cell repertoires in COVID-19. TCRdb's table, derived via immunoSEQ multiplex PCR, lists solely in-frame clones and lacks some. The profile shows some 240,000 clones, around 84% of them singletons. Sequenced sample: peripheral blood. The receptor set was obtained from a woman aged 40 to 50 who had recovered from COVID-19.

The gene calls are TRBV5-6 and TRBJ1-2; 10 nucleotides match TRBD1. Germline trimming cut 2 bases from V and 4 bases from J; bases unmatched to any gene: 8. Germline-derived CDR1 and CDR2 are SGHDT and YYEEEE. The CDR3 sequence is 16 residues long. CDR3 nucleotides: TGTGCCAGCAGCTTCGGGACAGGGGATGTTGCCTATGGCTACACCTTC. This gives the protein CASSFGTGDVAYGYTF.

The J gene is TRBJ2-3, the V gene TRBV27; no reliable D call. V was shortened by 4 bases and J by 0 bases, with 14 bases between the two germline ends. Germline V gene sequence: CDR1 MNHEY, CDR2 SMNVEV (reference sequence). CDR3 length: 16 residues. CDR3 amino acids: CASSSPLETSTDTQYF. The CDR3 DNA follows: TGTGCCAGCAGTTCCCCGCTGGAGACTAGCACAGATACGCAGTATTTT.

This sequence joins TRBV29-1 and TRBJ2-2; 7 bases agree with TRBD1. This CDR3 contains 13 residues. The V gene end was trimmed by 3 bases and the J gene end by 6 bases; junction bases not matched to a gene: 4. Germline CDR1 reads SQVTM; CDR2 reads ANQGSEA. The CDR3 sequence: CSVDTDRPGELFF. CDR3 nucleotide sequence: TGCAGCGTTGACACGGACAGGCCCGGGGAGCTGTTTTTT.